Here is one T cell receptor (beta chain) with its context. This sample was taken from a study of blood T cell repertoires in COVID-19. Turning to the study itself: Sites across the United States, Italy and Spain contributed samples from acute and convalescent COVID-19. Nucleic acid was either cDNA or gDNA, and it came from T cells, B-cell-depleted T cells, or PBMCs.

Original analysis: Nucleated cell number was recorded as an estimate derived from reference gene primer amplification. Sequencing used immunoSEQ multiplex PCR; TCRdb keeps in-frame clones, though not all of them. D and trimming come from the DNA, and the V and J calls and clone size come from that table. The profile shows roughly 200,000 clones, around 83% of them singletons. The CDR3 is 13 residues long. V was pared by 0 bases and J by 12 bases, with 10 bases between. Germline CDR1 reads SGHRS; CDR2 reads YFSETQ. The TCR sequence derives from a human donor in a cohort sampled during active COVID-19. The sequencing sample was made of peripheral blood. The V call is TRBV5-1, the J call TRBJ1-6; D unresolved. The DNA for the CDR3 is TGCGCCAGCAGCTTGGTTGGAGAAGGACCCCTCCACTTT. This sequence encodes CASSLVGEGPLHF.